This TCR beta chain was captured by sequencing in a study of blood T cell repertoires in COVID-19. Produced via immunoSEQ multiplex PCR; TCRdb's table is partial and in-frame only. The table has roughly 250,000 clones, roughly 86% seen once; the top ten hold about 9.2%. In germline, CDR1 is SGHKS, CDR2 YYEKEE (reference sequence). The V end was cut by 2 bases, the J end by 0 bases, with 10 bases between. The CDR3 sequence is 15 residues long. This TCR was recovered from a man aged 40-49 years who had recovered from COVID-19. This chain connects TRBV5-5 to TRBJ2-3, with a weak D call TRBD1 (6 bases). Material for sequencing was peripheral blood. This chain's CDR3 is CASSLQGYSTDTQYF. The CDR3 nucleotides read TGTGCCAGCAGCTTACAGGGTTATAGCACAGATACGCAGTATTTT.